This T cell receptor (beta chain) was profiled in a study of shared clonotypes between healthy human individuals. Findings and caveats of the study: Limitation of the genetic and exposure-history diversity represented came from the few donors. Larger estimated richness was generally seen in naive subsets than in memory subsets.

Comment on this clone: Its antigen remains unknown.

TCRdb's copy holds only in-frame clones and misses some; the assay was immunoSEQ multiplex PCR. The data hold 1,400,000 or so clones, with 98% observed a single time. Unmatched junction bases numbered 12, after V lost 3 bases and J lost 7 bases. This CDR3 spans 16 amino acids. Germline assignment: CDR1 MDHEN and CDR2 SYDVKM. The sequence was obtained from a man aged 25-45 years in good health. The genes are TRBV28 and TRBJ1-5, with 7 bases fitting TRBD1. The material sequenced was naive CD4+ T cells sorted from blood. Subset denoted: CD45RA+ positively selected. For the CDR3, the DNA is TGTGCCAGCAGTTTGCTGTCGTACAGGGGTGGCCAGCCCCAGCATTTT. Residues: CASSLLSYRGGQPQHF. The variable domain in full, with the rest retrieved from reference TRBV28 and TRBJ1-5, is DVKVTQSSRYLVKRTGEKVFLECVQDMDHENMFWYRQDPGLGLRLIYFSYDVKMKEKGDIPEGYSVSREKKERFSLILESASTNQTSMYLCASSLLSYRGGQPQHFGDGTRLSIL.